This TCR beta chain was found in a study of shared clonotypes between healthy human individuals. Study information: Those who served as donors were two women and a few men between the ages of 18 and 49. The study, taken as a whole, reports: The low donor count limited represented genetic and exposure-history diversity.

This clone was picked up a small number of times. Antigen specificity is unknown. The study drew all its donors from Caucasian adults living in Nashville, Tennessee. The assay was run at deep level. Assay used: immunoSEQ multiplex PCR; TCRdb lists only in-frame clones, some missing. This repertoire shows some 470,000 clones, over 65% found once; its top ten account for roughly 13%. CDR3 length equals 13 residues. The V gene end was trimmed by 6 bases and the J gene end by 2 bases; junction bases not matched to a gene: 4. Germline CDR1 and CDR2: MNHNS and SASEGT. The rearrangement links TRBV6-1 to TRBJ2-7, with 7 nucleotides matching TRBD1. Sample: PBMCs. The receptor's source is a woman aged 40 to 55 in good health. Some clones in this sample may be carry-over from other donors' samples. The CDR3 DNA follows: TGTGCCAGCAGACGGGACAGTACCTACGAGCAGTACTTC. Encoded protein: CASRRDSTYEQYF.